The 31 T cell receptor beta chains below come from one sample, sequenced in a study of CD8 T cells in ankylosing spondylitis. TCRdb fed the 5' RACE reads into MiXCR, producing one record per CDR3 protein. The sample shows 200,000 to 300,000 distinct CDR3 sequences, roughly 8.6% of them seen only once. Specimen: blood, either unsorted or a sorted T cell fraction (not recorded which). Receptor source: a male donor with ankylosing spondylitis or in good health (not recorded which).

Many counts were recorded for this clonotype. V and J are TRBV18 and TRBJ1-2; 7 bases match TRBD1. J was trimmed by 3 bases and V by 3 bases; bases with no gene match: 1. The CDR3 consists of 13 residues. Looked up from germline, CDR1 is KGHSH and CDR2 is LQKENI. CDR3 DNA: TGTGCCAGCTCACCTGACAGGGACTATGGCTACACCTTC. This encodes CASSPDRDYGYTF.

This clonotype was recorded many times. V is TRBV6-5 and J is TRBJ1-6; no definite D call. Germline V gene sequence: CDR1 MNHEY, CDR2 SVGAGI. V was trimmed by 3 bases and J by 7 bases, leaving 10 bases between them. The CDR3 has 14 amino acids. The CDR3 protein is CASSYGQTNSPLHF. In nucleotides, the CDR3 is TGTGCCAGCAGTTATGGGCAGACCAATTCACCCCTCCACTTT.

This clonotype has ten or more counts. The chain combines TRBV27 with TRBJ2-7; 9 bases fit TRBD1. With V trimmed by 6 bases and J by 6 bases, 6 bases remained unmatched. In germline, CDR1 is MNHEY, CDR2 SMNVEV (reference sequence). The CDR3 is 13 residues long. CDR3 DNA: TGTGCCAGCAGATGGGACAGGGACGCCGAGCAGTACTTC. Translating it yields CASRWDRDAEQYF.

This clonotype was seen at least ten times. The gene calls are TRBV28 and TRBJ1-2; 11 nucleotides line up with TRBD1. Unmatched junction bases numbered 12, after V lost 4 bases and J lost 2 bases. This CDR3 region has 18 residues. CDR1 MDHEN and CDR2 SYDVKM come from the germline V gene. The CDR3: CASSSIHRDRGVNYGYTF. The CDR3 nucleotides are TGTGCCAGCAGTTCCATTCACCGGGACAGGGGGGTGAACTATGGCTACACCTTC.

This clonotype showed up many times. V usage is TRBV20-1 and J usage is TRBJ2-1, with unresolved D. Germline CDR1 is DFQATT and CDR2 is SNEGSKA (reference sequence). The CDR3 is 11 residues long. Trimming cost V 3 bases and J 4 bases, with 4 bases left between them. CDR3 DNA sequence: TGCAGTGCTAGCAGATACAATGAGCAGTTCTTC. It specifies CSASRYNEQFF.

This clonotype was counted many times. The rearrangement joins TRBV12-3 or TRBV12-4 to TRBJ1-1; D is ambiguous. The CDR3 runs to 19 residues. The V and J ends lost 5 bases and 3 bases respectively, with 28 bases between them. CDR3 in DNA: TGTGCCAGCAGTCGCTCGCTAGGTCTATATGGGGATAGGGACACTGAAGCTTTCTTT. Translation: CASSRSLGLYGDRDTEAFF.

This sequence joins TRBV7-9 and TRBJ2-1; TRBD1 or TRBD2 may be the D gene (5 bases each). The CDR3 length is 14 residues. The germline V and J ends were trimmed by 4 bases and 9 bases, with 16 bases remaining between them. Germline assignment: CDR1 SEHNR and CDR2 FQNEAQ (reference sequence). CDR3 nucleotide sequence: TGTGCCAGCAGCTCGGGACCGATCCACGCTGAGCAGTTCTTC. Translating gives CASSSGPIHAEQFF.

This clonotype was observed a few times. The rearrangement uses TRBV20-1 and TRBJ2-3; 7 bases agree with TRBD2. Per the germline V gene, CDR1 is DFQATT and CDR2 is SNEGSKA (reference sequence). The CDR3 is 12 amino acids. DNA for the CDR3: TGCGGGGCTAGCGGAGACCTAGGTACGCAGTATTTT. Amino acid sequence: CGASGDLGTQYF.

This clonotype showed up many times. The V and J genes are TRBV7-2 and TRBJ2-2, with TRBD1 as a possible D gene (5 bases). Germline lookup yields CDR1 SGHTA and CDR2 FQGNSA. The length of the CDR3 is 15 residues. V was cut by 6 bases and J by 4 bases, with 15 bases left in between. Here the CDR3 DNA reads TGTGCCAGCAGTGCCATGGGGCCGAGCACCGGGGAGCTGTTTTTT. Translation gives CASSAMGPSTGELFF.

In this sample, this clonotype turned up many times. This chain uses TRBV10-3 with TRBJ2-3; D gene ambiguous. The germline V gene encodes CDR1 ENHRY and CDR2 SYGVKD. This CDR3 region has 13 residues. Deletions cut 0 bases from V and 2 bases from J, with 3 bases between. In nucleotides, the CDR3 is TGTGCCATCAGTGAGTCGGCCACAGATACGCAGTATTTT. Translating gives CAISESATDTQYF.

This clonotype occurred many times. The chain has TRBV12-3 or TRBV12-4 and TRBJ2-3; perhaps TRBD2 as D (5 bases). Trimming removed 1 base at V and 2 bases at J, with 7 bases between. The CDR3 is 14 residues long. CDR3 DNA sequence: TGTGCCAGCAGTTTAGGTCGGGACACAGATACGCAGTATTTT. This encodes CASSLGRDTDTQYF.

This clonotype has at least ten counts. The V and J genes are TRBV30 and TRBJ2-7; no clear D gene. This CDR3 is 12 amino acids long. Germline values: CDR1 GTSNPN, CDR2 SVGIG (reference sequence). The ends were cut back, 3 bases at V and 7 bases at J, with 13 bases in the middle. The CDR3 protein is CAWSASTREQYF. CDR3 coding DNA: TGTGCCTGGAGCGCCTCGACACGGGAGCAGTACTTC.

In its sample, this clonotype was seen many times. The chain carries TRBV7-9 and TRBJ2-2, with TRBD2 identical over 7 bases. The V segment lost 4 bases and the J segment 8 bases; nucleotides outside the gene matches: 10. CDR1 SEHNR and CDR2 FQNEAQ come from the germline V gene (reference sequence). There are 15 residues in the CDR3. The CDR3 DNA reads TGTGCCAGCAGCTCAGGGACTATTGAATGGGGGGAGCTGTTTTTT. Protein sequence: CASSSGTIEWGELFF.

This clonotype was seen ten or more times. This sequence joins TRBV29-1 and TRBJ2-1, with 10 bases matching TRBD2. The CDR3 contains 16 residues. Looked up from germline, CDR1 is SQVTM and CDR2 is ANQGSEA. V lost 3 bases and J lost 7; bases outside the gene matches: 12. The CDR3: CSVEARLAGVGNEQFF. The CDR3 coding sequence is TGCAGCGTTGAGGCTCGGCTAGCGGGGGTCGGGAATGAGCAGTTCTTC.

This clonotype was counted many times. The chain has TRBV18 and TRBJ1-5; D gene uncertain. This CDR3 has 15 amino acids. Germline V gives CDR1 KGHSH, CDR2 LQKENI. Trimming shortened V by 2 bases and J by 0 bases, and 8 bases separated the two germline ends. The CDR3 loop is CASSPESNSNQPQHF. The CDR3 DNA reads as TGTGCCAGCTCACCAGAGAGTAATAGCAATCAGCCCCAGCATTTT.

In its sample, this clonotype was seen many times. Here the CDR3 DNA reads TGTGCCAGCACCAAGACAGGGAACACTGAAGCTTTCTTT. Translation gives CASTKTGNTEAFF. The gene calls are TRBV6-2 or TRBV6-3 and TRBJ1-1; a possible D gene is TRBD1 (6 bases). This CDR3 region has 13 residues. Germline V lookup: CDR1 MNHEY, CDR2 SVGEGT. V was clipped by 7 bases and J by 1 base, with 10 bases between them.

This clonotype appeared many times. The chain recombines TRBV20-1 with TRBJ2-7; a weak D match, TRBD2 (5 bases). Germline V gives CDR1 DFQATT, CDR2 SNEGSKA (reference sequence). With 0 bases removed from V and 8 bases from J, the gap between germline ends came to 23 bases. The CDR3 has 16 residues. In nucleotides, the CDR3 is TGCAGTGCTAGAGATGTAGTAGCGAGCGCCCTAAGCAAGCAGTACTTC. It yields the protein CSARDVVASALSKQYF.

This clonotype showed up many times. The CDR3: CASSPSIAGRYNEQFF. The CDR3 nucleotides are TGTGCCAGCAGTCCTTCTATAGCGGGCCGCTACAATGAGCAGTTCTTC. The V gene is TRBV6-1, the J gene TRBJ2-1; 7 nucleotides align to TRBD2. Germline V gene lookup returns CDR1 MNHNS and CDR2 SASEGT. Trimming took 5 bases from V and 3 from J; bases not matched to a gene: 10. The CDR3 spans 16 residues.

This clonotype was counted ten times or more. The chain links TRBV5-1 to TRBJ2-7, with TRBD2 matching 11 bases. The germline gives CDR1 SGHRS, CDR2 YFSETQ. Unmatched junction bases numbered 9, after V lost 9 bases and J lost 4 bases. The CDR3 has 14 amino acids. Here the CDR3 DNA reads TGCGCCACCCGCTCGACTAGCGGGGAATACGAGCAGTACTTC. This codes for CATRSTSGEYEQYF.

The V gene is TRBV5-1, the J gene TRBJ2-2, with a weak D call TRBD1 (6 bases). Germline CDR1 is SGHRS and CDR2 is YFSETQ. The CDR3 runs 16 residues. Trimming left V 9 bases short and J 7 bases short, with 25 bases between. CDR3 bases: TGCGCCACTTCCGTGGCGCAGGGGACGGGCGGCGGGGAGCTGTTTTTT. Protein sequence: CATSVAQGTGGGELFF. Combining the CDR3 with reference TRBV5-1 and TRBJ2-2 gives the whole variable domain KAGVTQTPRYLIKTRGQQVTLSCSPISGHRSVSWYQQTPGQGLQFLFEYFSETQRNKGNFPGRFSGRQFSNSRSEMNVSTLELGDSALYLCATSVAQGTGGGELFFGEGSRLTVL.

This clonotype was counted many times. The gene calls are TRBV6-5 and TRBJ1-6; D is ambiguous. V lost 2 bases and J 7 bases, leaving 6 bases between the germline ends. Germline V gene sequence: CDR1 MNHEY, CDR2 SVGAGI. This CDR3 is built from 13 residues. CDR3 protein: CASSYLENSPLHF. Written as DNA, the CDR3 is TGTGCCAGCAGTTACCTAGAGAATTCACCCCTCCACTTT.

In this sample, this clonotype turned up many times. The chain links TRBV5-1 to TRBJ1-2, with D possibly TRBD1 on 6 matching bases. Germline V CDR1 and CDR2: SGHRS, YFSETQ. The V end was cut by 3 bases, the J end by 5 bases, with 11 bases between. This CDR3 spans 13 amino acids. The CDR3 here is CASSSSGEYGYTF. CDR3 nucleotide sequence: TGCGCCAGCAGCTCGTCAGGGGAATATGGCTACACCTTC. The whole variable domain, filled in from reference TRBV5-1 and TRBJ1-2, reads KAGVTQTPRYLIKTRGQQVTLSCSPISGHRSVSWYQQTPGQGLQFLFEYFSETQRNKGNFPGRFSGRQFSNSRSEMNVSTLELGDSALYLCASSSSGEYGYTFGSGTRLTVV.

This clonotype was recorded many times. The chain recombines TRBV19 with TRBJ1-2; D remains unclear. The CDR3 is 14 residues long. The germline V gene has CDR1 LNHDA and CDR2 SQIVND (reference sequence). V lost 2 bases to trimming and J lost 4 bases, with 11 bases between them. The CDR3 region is CASSIPGLVYGYTF. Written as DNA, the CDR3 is TGTGCCAGTAGTATACCGGGCCTAGTCTATGGCTACACCTTC.

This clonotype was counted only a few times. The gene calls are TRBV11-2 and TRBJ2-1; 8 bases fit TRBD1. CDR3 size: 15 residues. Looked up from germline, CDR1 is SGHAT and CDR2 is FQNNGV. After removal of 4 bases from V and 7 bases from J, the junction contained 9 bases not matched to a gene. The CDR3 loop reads CASSSHRGRRNEQFF. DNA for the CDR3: TGTGCCAGCAGCTCCCACAGGGGGAGGAGGAATGAGCAGTTCTTC.

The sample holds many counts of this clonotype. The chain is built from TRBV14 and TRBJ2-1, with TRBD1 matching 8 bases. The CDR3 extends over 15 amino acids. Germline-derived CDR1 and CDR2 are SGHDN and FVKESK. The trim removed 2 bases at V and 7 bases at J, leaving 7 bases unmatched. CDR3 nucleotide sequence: TGTGCCAGCAGCCAACGGCAGGGGGCTGGGAATGAGCAGTTCTTC. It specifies CASSQRQGAGNEQFF.

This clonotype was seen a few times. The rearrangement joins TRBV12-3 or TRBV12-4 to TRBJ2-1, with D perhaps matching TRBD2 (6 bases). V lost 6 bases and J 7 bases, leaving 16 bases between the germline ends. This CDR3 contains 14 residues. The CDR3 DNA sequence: TGTGCCAGCAGAACCGGGACTCCTCTAAATGAGCAGTTCTTC. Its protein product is CASRTGTPLNEQFF.

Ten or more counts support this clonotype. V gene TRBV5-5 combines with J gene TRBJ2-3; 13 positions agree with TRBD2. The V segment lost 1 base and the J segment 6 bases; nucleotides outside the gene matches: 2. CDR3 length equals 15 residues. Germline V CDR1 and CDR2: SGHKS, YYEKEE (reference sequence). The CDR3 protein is CASSLTSGGADTQYF. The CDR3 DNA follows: TGTGCCAGCAGCTTGACTAGCGGGGGGGCGGATACGCAGTATTTT.

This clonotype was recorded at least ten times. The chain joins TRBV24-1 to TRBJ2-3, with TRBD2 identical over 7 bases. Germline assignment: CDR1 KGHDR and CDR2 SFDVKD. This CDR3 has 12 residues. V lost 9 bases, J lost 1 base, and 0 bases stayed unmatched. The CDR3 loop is CATAGGTDTQYF. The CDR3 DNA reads TGTGCCACCGCGGGGGGCACAGATACGCAGTATTTT.

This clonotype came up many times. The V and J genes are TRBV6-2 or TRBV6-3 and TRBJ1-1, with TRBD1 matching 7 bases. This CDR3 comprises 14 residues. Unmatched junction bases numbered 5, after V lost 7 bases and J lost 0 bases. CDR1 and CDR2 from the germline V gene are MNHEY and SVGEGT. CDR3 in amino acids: CASTLDRVNTEAFF. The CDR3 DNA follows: TGTGCCAGCACCCTAGACAGGGTGAACACTGAAGCTTTCTTT.

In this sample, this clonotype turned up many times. CDR3 residues: CASSQGLDSGRPEEQFF. The CDR3 DNA reads TGTGCCAGCAGCCAAGGATTGGATAGCGGGAGGCCAGAGGAGCAGTTCTTC. V gene TRBV4-2 combines with J gene TRBJ2-1, with TRBD2 matching 10 bases. This CDR3 spans 17 amino acids. Germline values: CDR1 LGHNA, CDR2 YNFKEQ. Unmatched junction bases numbered 13, after V lost 1 base and J lost 10 bases.

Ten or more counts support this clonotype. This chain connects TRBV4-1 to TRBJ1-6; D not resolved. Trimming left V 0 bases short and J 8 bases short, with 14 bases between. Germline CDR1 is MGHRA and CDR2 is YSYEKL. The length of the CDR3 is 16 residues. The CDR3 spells CASSQEVMGMYSPLHF. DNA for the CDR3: TGCGCCAGCAGCCAAGAAGTGATGGGCATGTATTCACCCCTCCACTTT.